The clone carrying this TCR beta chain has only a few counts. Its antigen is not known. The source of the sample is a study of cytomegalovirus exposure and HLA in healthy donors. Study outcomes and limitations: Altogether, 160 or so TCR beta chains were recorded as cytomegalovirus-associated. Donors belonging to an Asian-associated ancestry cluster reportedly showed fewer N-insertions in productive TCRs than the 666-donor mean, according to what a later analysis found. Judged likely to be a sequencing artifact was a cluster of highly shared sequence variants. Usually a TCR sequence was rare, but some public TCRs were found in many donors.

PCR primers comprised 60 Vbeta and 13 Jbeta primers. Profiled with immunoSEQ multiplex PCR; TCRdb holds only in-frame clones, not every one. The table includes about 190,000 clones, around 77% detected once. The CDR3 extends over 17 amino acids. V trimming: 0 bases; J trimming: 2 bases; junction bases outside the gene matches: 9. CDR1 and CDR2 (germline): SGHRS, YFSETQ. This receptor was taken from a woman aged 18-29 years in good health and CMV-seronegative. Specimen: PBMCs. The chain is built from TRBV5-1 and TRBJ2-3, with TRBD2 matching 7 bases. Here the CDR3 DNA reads TGCGCCAGCAGCTTGGAGGTTCCTAGCGGCCCCACAGATACGCAGTATTTT. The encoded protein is CASSLEVPSGPTDTQYF.